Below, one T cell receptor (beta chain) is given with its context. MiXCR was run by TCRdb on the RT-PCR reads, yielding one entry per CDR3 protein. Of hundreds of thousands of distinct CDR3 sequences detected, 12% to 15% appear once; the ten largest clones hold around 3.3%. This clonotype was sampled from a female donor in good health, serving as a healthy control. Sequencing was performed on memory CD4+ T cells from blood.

The CDR3 DNA sequence: TGCGCCAGCAGCTTGCAGCGGGTTGGGGTGACCCAGTACTTC. This gives the protein CASSLQRVGVTQYF. The chain employs TRBV5-1 and TRBJ2-5; tentative D call: TRBD2 (6 bases). This CDR3 is 14 amino acids long. The germline gives CDR1 SGHRS, CDR2 YFSETQ. V lost 1 base and J lost 7, with 14 bases in between.